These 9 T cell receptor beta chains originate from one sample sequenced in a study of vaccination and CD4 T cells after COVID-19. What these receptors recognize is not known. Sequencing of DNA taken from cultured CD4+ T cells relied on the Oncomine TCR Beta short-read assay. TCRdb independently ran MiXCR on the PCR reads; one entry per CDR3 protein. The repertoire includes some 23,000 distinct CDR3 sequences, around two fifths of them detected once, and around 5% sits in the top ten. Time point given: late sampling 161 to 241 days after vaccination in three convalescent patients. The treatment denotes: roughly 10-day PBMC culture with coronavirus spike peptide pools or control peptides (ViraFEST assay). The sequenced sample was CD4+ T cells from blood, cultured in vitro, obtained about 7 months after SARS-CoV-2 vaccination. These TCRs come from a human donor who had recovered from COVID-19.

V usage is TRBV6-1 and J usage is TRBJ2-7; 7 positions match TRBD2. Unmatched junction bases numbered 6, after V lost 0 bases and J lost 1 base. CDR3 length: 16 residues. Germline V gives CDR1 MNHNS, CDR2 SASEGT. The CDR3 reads CASSEAPEGGSYEQYF. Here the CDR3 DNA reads TGTGCCAGCAGTGAAGCGCCAGAGGGAGGGTCCTACGAGCAGTACTTC.

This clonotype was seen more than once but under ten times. Here the CDR3 reads CARLGQLGPGYTF. CDR3 DNA: TGTGCCAGATTGGGACAGCTAGGCCCTGGCTACACCTTC. The V gene is TRBV7-3, the J gene TRBJ1-2; 7 bases match TRBD1. The V segment lost 9 bases and the J segment 7 bases; nucleotides outside the gene matches: 11. Germline CDR1 reads SGHTA; CDR2 reads FQGTGA. This CDR3 has 13 amino acids.

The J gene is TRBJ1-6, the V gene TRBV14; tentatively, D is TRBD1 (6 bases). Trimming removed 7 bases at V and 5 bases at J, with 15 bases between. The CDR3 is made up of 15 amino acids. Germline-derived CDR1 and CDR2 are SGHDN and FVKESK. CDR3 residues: CASTPGQQHNSPLHF. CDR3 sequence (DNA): TGTGCCAGCACCCCCGGACAGCAACATAATTCACCCCTCCACTTT.

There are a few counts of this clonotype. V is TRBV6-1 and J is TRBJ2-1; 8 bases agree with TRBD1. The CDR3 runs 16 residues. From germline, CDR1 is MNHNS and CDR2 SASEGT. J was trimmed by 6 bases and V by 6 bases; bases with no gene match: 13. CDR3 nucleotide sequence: TGTGCCAGCAGAGGGACAGGTCGAGTTGGTAGCAATGAGCAGTTCTTC. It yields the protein CASRGTGRVGSNEQFF.

DNA for the CDR3: TGTGCCAGCAGCCAAGCAACGTACCAAGAGACCCAGTACTTC. It codes for CASSQATYQETQYF. This chain uses TRBV14 with TRBJ2-5; D call uncertain. V lost 1 base, J lost 0 bases, and 6 bases lay in between. This CDR3 region has 14 residues. Germline V gene data show CDR1 as SGHDN and CDR2 as FVKESK.

Here the CDR3 reads CASSPRGRTDTQYF. The CDR3 DNA is TGTGCCAGCAGCCCCAGAGGGAGGACAGATACGCAGTATTTT. The chain carries TRBV6-1 and TRBJ2-3, with a possible D match to TRBD2 (6 bases). Trimming removed 6 bases from V and 3 bases from J, with 13 bases in between. The CDR3 consists of 14 residues. Germline CDR1 MNHNS, CDR2 SASEGT.

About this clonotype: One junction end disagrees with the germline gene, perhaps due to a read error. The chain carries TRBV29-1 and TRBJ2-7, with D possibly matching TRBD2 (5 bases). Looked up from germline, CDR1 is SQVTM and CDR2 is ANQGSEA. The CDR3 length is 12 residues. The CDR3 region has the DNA TGCGGCGTTAGCAAGCGGAACTACGAGCAGTACTTC. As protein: CGVSKRNYEQYF.

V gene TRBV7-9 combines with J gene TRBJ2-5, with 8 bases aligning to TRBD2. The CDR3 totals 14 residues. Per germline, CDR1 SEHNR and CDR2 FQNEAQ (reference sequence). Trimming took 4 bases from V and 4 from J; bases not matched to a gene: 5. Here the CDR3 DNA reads TGTGCCAGCAGCTCAGGACTAGCTGGAGAGACCCAGTACTTC. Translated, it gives CASSSGLAGETQYF.

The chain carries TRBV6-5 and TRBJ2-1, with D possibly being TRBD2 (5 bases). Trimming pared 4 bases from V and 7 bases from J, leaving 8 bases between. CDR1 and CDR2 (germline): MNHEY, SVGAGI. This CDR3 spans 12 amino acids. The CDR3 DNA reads TGTGCCAGCAGTTCCCCGGGAAATGAGCAGTTCTTC. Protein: CASSSPGNEQFF.